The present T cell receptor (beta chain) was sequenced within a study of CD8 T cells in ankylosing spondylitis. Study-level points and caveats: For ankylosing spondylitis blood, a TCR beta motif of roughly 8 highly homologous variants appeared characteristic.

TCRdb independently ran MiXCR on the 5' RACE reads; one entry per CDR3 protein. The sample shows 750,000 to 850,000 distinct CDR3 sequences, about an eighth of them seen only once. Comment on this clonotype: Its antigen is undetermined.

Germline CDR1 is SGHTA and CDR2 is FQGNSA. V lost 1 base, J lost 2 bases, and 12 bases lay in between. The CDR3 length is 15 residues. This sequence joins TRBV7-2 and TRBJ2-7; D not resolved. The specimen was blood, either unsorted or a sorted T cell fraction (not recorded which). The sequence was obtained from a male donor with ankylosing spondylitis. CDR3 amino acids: CASSLVGGLTYEQYF. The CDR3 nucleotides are TGTGCCAGCAGCTTAGTGGGCGGCCTCACCTACGAGCAGTACTTC.